The 2 T cell receptor beta chains given below trace back to one sample, sequenced in a study of T cell repertoires in cytomegalovirus infection. TCRdb passed the reads through MiXCR, listing each CDR3 protein once. The sample contains hundreds of thousands of distinct CDR3 sequences, approximately 25% of which appear only once. Sequenced sample: CD8+ T cells from PBMCs. The receptors were gathered from a human donor in good health (CMV status not recorded). Some clones in this sample may be carry-over from other donors' samples.

The chain carries TRBV19 and TRBJ1-6; D is ambiguous. Germline assignment: CDR1 LNHDA and CDR2 SQIVND (reference sequence). V gave up 6 bases and J gave up 7 bases, with 10 bases separating them. This CDR3 region has 13 residues. CDR3 protein: CASRGPGNSPLHF. The CDR3 bases are TGTGCCAGTAGAGGACCGGGGAATTCACCCCTCCACTTT. Based on the CDR3 plus reference TRBV19 and TRBJ1-6, the full variable domain is DGGITQSPKYLFRKEGQNVTLSCEQNLNHDAMYWYRQDPGQGLRLIYYSQIVNDFQKGDIAEGYSVSREKKESFPLTVTSAQKNPTAFYLCASRGPGNSPLHFGNGTRLTVT.

This sequence joins TRBV29-1 and TRBJ1-3; maybe TRBD1 (6 bases). CDR3 length equals 14 residues. The V end lost 2 bases, the J end lost 0 bases, and 8 bases lay between the germline ends. The germline V gene encodes CDR1 SQVTM and CDR2 ANQGSEA. CDR3 sequence: CSVERDNSGNTIYF. For the CDR3, the DNA is TGCAGCGTTGAAAGGGACAACTCTGGAAACACCATATATTTT.